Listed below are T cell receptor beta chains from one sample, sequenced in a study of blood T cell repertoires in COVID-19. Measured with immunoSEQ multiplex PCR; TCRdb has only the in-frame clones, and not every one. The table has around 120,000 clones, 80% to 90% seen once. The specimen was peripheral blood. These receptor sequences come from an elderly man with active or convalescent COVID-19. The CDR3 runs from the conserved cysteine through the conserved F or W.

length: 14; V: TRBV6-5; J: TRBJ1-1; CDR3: CASRTGLMNTEAFF
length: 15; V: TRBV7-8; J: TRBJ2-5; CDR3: CASSLGAGGQETQYF
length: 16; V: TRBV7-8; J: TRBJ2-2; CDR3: CASSPSGGENAGELFF
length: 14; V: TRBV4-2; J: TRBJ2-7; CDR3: CASSQVQSGHEQYF
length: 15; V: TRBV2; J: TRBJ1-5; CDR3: CASSSGQLPNQPQHF
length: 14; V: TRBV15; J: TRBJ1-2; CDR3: CATSRVRDGSGYTF
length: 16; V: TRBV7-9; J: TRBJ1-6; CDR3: CASSSSNGGNNSPLHF
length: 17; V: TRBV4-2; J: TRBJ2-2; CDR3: CASSQVDRGPNTGELFF
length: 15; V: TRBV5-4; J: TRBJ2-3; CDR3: CASSSPSGSTDTQYF
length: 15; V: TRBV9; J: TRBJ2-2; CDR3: CASSPPTGPPGELFF
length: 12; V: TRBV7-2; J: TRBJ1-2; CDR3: CASSRGVYGYTF
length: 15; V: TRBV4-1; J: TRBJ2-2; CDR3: CASSLTPAGGEELFF
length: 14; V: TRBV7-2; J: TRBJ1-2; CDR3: CASSLGQGGVGYTF
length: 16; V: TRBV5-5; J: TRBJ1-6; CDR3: CASSSEGAVGNSPLHF
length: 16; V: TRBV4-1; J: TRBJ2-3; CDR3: CASSQEWGVSTDTQYF
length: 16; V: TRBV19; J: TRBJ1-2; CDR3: CASSIEIIRVNYGYTF
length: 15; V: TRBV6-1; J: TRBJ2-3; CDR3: CASSEVAGGSDTQYF
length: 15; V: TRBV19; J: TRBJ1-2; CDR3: CASSIDRDRVYGYTF
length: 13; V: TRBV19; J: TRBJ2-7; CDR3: CASSRDRAYEQYF
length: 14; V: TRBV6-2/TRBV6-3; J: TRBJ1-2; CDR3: CASSFSGGGDGYTF
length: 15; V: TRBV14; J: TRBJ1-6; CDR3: CASSPTGGFDSPLHF
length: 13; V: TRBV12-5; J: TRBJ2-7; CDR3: CASAVTGVDEQYF
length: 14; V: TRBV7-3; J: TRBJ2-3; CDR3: CASRLTQGTDTQYF
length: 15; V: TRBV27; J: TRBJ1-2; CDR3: CASSPSGTTNYGYTF
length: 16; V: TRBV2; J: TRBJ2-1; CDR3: CASTYSSGGAYNEQFF
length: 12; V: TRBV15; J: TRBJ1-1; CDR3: CATSSMTGGAFF
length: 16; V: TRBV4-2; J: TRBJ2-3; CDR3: CASSQAAERRTNTQYF
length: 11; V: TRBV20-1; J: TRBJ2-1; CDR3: CSAVTGTEQFF
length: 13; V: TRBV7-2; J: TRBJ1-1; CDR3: CASSRYRDNEAFF
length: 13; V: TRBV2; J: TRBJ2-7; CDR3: CASRQGTSYEQYF
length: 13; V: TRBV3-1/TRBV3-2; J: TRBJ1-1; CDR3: CASSPRAGGGAFF
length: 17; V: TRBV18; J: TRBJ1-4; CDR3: CASSPFAPGTGVEKLFF
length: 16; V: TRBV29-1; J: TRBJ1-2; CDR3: CSVGGADRVANYGYTF
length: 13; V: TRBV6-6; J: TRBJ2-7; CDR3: CASSPWGQDEQYF
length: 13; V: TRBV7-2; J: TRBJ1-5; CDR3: CASSLGGDQPQHF
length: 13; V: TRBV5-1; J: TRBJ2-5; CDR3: CASSLGDRGTQYF
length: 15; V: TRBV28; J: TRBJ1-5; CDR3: CASTGQFWGEQPQHF
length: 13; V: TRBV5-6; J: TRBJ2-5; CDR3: CASSSGTEETQYF
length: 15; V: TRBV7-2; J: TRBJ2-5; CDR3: CASSFWTGGVETQYF
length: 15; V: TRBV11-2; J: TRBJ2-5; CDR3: CASSFRDTYLQTQYF
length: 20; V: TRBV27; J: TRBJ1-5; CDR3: CASSLTPYSSDRLGNQPQHF
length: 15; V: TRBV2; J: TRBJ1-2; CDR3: CASSEVQGGFHGYTF
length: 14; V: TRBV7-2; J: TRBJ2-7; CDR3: CASSLPAGAVEQYF
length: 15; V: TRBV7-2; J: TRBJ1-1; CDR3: CASSLVRRVNTEAFF
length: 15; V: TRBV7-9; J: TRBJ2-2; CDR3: CASSLGGPNTGELFF
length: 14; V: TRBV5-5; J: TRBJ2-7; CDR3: CASSLAPRSYEQYF
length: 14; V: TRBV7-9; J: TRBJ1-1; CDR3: CASSLRDTFTEAFF
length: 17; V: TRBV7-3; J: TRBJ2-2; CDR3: CASTLRAGIGGAGELFF
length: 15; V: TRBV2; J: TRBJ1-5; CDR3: CASSQGQGFGQPQHF
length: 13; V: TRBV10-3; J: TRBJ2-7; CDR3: CAIRGQYSYEQYF
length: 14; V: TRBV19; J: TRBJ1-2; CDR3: CASSMKQGPYGYTF
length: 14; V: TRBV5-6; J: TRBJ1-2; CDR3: CASSLVQGNYGYTF
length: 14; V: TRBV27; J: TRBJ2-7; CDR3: CASSLGQGRNEQYF
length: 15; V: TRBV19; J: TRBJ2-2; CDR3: CASSITSVVAGELFF
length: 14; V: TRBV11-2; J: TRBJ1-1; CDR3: CASSPQGSNTEAFF
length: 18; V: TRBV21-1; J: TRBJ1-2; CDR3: CASSKDETRTGTNYGYTF
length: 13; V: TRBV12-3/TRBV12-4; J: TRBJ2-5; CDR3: CASSFEVQETQYF
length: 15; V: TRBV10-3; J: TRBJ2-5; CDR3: CAISAPQGGQETQYF
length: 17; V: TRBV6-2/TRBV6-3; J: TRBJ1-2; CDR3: CASSYGTGGASNYGYTF
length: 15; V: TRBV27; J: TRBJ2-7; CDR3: CASSQQGYPSYEQYF